Listed below are T cell receptor beta chains from one sample, sequenced in a study of control samples from healthy donors and cancer patients. Clones were sequenced by immunoSEQ multiplex PCR, and TCRdb holds only the in-frame ones, with some missing. The sample lists roughly 180,000 clones, 90% to 95% occurring once. Sequences were obtained from blood. The receptors were gathered from a woman aged 55-69 years in good health. The CDR3 runs from the conserved cysteine through the conserved F or W. Fields, in order: D gene, J gene, V gene, clone size, CDR3 DNA, CDR3 protein. The D gene is left open where the match is weak. Rows give clone size only sometimes, using once, few, many, or a class for an expanded clone.

NA	TRBJ1-2	TRBV14	NA	TGTGCCAGCAGCCAAGAGTGGGGGACGCCATATGGCTACACCTTC	CASSQEWGTPYGYTF
NA	TRBJ2-1	TRBV12-3/TRBV12-4	NA	TGTGCCAGCAGTCCTCGACTGGATGAGCAGTTCTTC	CASSPRLDEQFF
NA	TRBJ2-1	TRBV3-1/TRBV3-2	NA	TGTGCCAGCAGCCCCCTAGGAGGGGCCTACAATGAGCAGTTCTTC	CASSPLGGAYNEQFF
TRBD1	TRBJ1-5	TRBV9	NA	TGTGCCAGCAGCGTAGGAGGGGGCCCAGGGAATCAGCCCCAGCATTTT	CASSVGGGPGNQPQHF
NA	TRBJ1-1	TRBV10-2	NA	TGCGCCAGCAGTGAGCCGGGTATGAACACTGAAGCTTTCTTT	CASSEPGMNTEAFF
TRBD1	TRBJ1-6	TRBV7-9	once	TGTGCCAGCAGTCCACAGGGGTTCGGTAATTCACCCCTCCACTTT	CASSPQGFGNSPLHF
NA	TRBJ2-3	TRBV19	once	TGTGCCAGTAAGACTTGGGCTAGCACAGATACGCAGTATTTT	CASKTWASTDTQYF
TRBD1	TRBJ1-4	TRBV6-1	NA	TGTGCCAGCAGTCCAGACAGGGGATTCGAAAAACTGTTTTTT	CASSPDRGFEKLFF
TRBD1	TRBJ1-2	TRBV5-1	NA	TGCGCCAGCAGCTCCGATTCAGGGGGTTATGGCTACACCTTC	CASSSDSGGYGYTF
TRBD1	TRBJ1-5	TRBV7-2	NA	TGTGCCAGCAGCTTGTGGACAGGGGAGAACCAGCCCCAGCATTTT	CASSLWTGENQPQHF
TRBD1	TRBJ1-1	TRBV11-1	NA	TGTGCCAGCAGCTTATTCTATTGGGGACAGGGCGATGAAGCTTTCTTT	CASSLFYWGQGDEAFF
TRBD1	TRBJ2-7	TRBV5-4	NA	TGTGCCAGCAGCGAGGGACAGGGAGGACCTCTTTACGAGCAGTACTTC	CASSEGQGGPLYEQYF
NA	TRBJ1-2	TRBV5-1	once	TGCGCCAGCACCCTGGGGGTGTCCGGGTATGGCTACACCTTC	CASTLGVSGYGYTF
NA	TRBJ2-3	TRBV6-5	NA	TGTGCCAGCAGTTACTGGTCCAGCACAGATACGCAGTATTTT	CASSYWSSTDTQYF
NA	TRBJ1-4	TRBV6-2/TRBV6-3	NA	TGTGCCAGCAGCATTAATGAAAAACTGTTTTTT	CASSINEKLFF
NA	TRBJ1-4	TRBV18	NA	TGTGCCAGCTCACCCGCGGGACTCAGTGGGGCAACTAATGAAAAACTGTTTTTT	CASSPAGLSGATNEKLFF
TRBD1	TRBJ1-1	TRBV10-3	NA	TGTGCCATCACCACGGACAGGGGGACTTTGAACACTGAAGCTTTCTTT	CAITTDRGTLNTEAFF
NA	TRBJ1-1	TRBV6-5	once	TGTGCCAGCACTATAGGACAACAGAACACTGAAGCTTTCTTT	CASTIGQQNTEAFF
TRBD1	TRBJ1-4	TRBV11-2	NA	TGTGCCAGCAGCCAGGGGGGAGATGGTGGAAAACTGTTTTTT	CASSQGGDGGKLFF
NA	TRBJ2-7	TRBV5-6	NA	TGTGCCAGCAGCTTGGTCGGGTCATCCTCGGGCTACGAGCAGTACTTC	CASSLVGSSSGYEQYF
NA	TRBJ2-6	TRBV7-3	NA	TGTGCCAGCAGCCTCACAGGACCTGGGGCCAACGTCCTGACTTTC	CASSLTGPGANVLTF
NA	TRBJ1-6	TRBV12-3/TRBV12-4	NA	TGTGCCAGCAGTACGCAGATCTATTCACCCCTCCACTTT	CASSTQIYSPLHF
NA	TRBJ2-5	TRBV9	NA	TGTGCCAGCAGCGTCACAGGAGCGGAGACCCAGTACTTC	CASSVTGAETQYF
TRBD1	TRBJ1-2	TRBV7-2	NA	TGTGCCAGCAGCTTAGATTGGGGACAGGAGAGAACCTATGGCTACACCTTC	CASSLDWGQERTYGYTF
NA	TRBJ2-7	TRBV3-1/TRBV3-2	NA	TGTGCCAGCAGCCAAGACAGCTCCTACGAGCAGTACTTC	CASSQDSSYEQYF
NA	TRBJ1-1	TRBV29-1	NA	TGCAGCGTTGAAGGGCCAGGGAGGCGTGAAGCTTTCTTT	CSVEGPGRREAFF
NA	TRBJ1-2	TRBV4-3	NA	TGCGCCAGCAGCCAAGATCGAAGTGCCCGTTGGGATCCTAACTATGGCTACACCTTC	CASSQDRSARWDPNYGYTF
TRBD1	TRBJ1-6	TRBV30	NA	TGTGCCTGGAGTGCGGGACAGGGGACAAATAATTCACCCCTCCACTTT	CAWSAGQGTNNSPLHF
NA	TRBJ1-1	TRBV11-2	once	TGTGCCAGCAGCCCTATACAGGACCTTAACACTGAAGCTTTCTTT	CASSPIQDLNTEAFF
NA	TRBJ1-1	TRBV11-2	NA	TGTGCCAGCAGCTTAGTACAGTTTGGTGAAGCTTTCTTT	CASSLVQFGEAFF
NA	TRBJ1-5	TRBV6-5	NA	TGTGCCAGCAGTTACTCAAGCCGGGGAGGGAATCAGCCCCAGCATTTT	CASSYSSRGGNQPQHF
TRBD1	TRBJ1-5	TRBV5-1	NA	TGCGCCAGCAGCCAAGGGACAGGCGGTCAGCCCCAGCATTTT	CASSQGTGGQPQHF
NA	TRBJ1-5	TRBV5-1	NA	TGCGCCAGCAGCTTGACAGGGATCAGCAATCAGCCCCAGCATTTT	CASSLTGISNQPQHF
NA	TRBJ1-4	TRBV2	NA	TGTGCCAGCAGTGAAGGGTCAAGGGCTAATGAAAAACTGTTTTTT	CASSEGSRANEKLFF
TRBD2	TRBJ2-1	TRBV6-2/TRBV6-3	NA	TGTGCCAGCAGTTTTCTAGCGGGGGCCTACAATGAGCAGTTCTTC	CASSFLAGAYNEQFF
NA	TRBJ2-5	TRBV6-2/TRBV6-3	NA	TGTGCCAGCAGCCGCATGGAGACCCAGTACTTC	CASSRMETQYF
NA	TRBJ2-1	TRBV11-2	NA	TGTGCCAGCAGCTTAGAGTTAGAGGCAGGAGACTACAATGAGCAGTTCTTC	CASSLELEAGDYNEQFF
NA	TRBJ2-7	TRBV5-8	NA	TGTGCCAGCAGCTTCGGGTACGAGCAGTACTTC	CASSFGYEQYF
NA	TRBJ1-1	TRBV6-5	NA	TGTGCCAGCAGTCCCGGGACATGGAACACTGAAGCTTTCTTT	CASSPGTWNTEAFF
NA	TRBJ1-1	TRBV3-1/TRBV3-2	NA	TGTGCCAGCAGCCAGGACTACACTGAAGCTTTCTTT	CASSQDYTEAFF
NA	TRBJ2-1	TRBV15	NA	TGTGCCACCAGCAGCGAGCCCAGGGTAGGGGGCAATGAGCAGTTCTTC	CATSSEPRVGGNEQFF
NA	TRBJ2-1	TRBV3-1/TRBV3-2	NA	TGTGCCAGCAGCCAAGGTACAGGGCTTTTCAATGAGCAGTTCTTC	CASSQGTGLFNEQFF
NA	TRBJ1-1	TRBV7-2	NA	TGTGCCAGCAGCTTAAACGGAAACACTGAAGCTTTCTTT	CASSLNGNTEAFF
NA	TRBJ2-2	TRBV7-3	NA	TGTGCCAGCAGCTTGGAGACCGGGGAGCTGTTTTTT	CASSLETGELFF
TRBD1	TRBJ1-1	TRBV18	NA	TGTGCCAGCTCACCCCCCGGGACAGGGGTTCTCACTGAAGCTTTCTTT	CASSPPGTGVLTEAFF
NA	TRBJ1-5	TRBV19	NA	TGTGCCAGTAGTATTGCGGACGGATTCAATCAGCCCCAGCATTTT	CASSIADGFNQPQHF
TRBD1	TRBJ1-2	TRBV7-2	few	TGTGCCAGCAGCTTAAAAGGGGGCAGTGTAGGCTATGGCTACACCTTC	CASSLKGGSVGYGYTF
NA	TRBJ2-1	TRBV7-7	NA	TGTGCCAGCAGCTTGTCATCGGCCTACAATGAGCAGTTCTTC	CASSLSSAYNEQFF
NA	TRBJ2-5	TRBV6-5	NA	TGTGCCAGCAGTTACTCGCCCCGGCAGTACCAAGAGACCCAGTACTTC	CASSYSPRQYQETQYF
NA	TRBJ2-7	TRBV18	NA	TGTGCCAGCTCACCACGATTCTACGAGCAGTACTTC	CASSPRFYEQYF
NA	TRBJ2-1	TRBV3-1/TRBV3-2	NA	TGTGCCAGCAGCCAACAACTAGGCCCAAAACTTTACAATGAGCAGTTCTTC	CASSQQLGPKLYNEQFF
NA	TRBJ2-2	TRBV10-3	NA	TGTGCCATCAGTGAGTCGGCAGGAAACACCGGGGAGCTGTTTTTT	CAISESAGNTGELFF
NA	TRBJ1-5	TRBV2	NA	TGTGCCAGCAGTACTAGGGGTTTCCAGCCCCAGCATTTT	CASSTRGFQPQHF
NA	TRBJ1-4	TRBV10-3	NA	TGTGCCATCAGGGGGCCTAATGAAAAACTGTTTTTT	CAIRGPNEKLFF
NA	TRBJ2-5	TRBV4-3	NA	TGCGCCAGCAGCCCTGGCTACCAAGAGACCCAGTACTTC	CASSPGYQETQYF
TRBD2	TRBJ2-1	TRBV7-2	NA	TGTGCCAGCAGCTTATTCGGGGGGGAATACAATGAGCAGTTCTTC	CASSLFGGEYNEQFF
TRBD1	TRBJ1-1	TRBV4-1	once	TGCGCCAGCAGCCGCGGACAGGCGAACACTGAAGCTTTCTTT	CASSRGQANTEAFF